This is a list of T cell receptor beta chains from one sample in a study of T cell responses to AZD1222 COVID-19 vaccine. Only in-frame clones appear in the TCRdb table, and some are missing; sequencing was by immunoSEQ multiplex PCR. Of some 130,000 clones listed, roughly 92% were seen once; the top ten hold just over 5%. Sequenced here: peripheral blood, sampled on day 0 of AZD1222 vaccination. Source of these receptors: an adult in good health. The CDR3 runs from the conserved cysteine through the conserved F or W. Each record gives: clone size, D gene, J gene, V gene, CDR3 protein, CDR3 DNA. A D gene is named only where the DNA matches it firmly. A row's size may be missing; if present it is once, few, many or a size class.

. TRBD1 TRBJ2-7 TRBV5-1 CASSLGQGSYEQYF TGCGCCAGCAGCCTGGGACAGGGCTCCTACGAGCAGTACTTC
once . TRBJ2-1 TRBV5-1 CASSLEHAAFYNEQFF TGCGCCAGCAGCTTGGAACACGCAGCGTTCTACAATGAGCAGTTCTTC
few TRBD1 TRBJ2-7 TRBV19 CASSNLLQGSDEQYF TGTGCCAGTAGTAATCTCTTACAGGGGAGTGATGAGCAGTACTTC
. . TRBJ1-5 TRBV19 CASSMEGWSNQPQHF TGTGCCAGTAGTATGGAGGGCTGGAGCAATCAGCCCCAGCATTTT
. TRBD2 TRBJ2-5 TRBV6-5 CASSILAGEETQYF TGTGCCAGCAGCATACTAGCGGGAGAGGAGACCCAGTACTTC
. . TRBJ1-1 TRBV15 CATSRDIMNTEAFF TGTGCCACCAGCAGAGATATCATGAACACTGAAGCTTTCTTT
. . TRBJ1-1 TRBV6-1 CASSEALRGRLNTEAFF TGTGCCAGCAGTGAAGCGCTTCGGGGACGCTTGAACACTGAAGCTTTCTTT
. . TRBJ1-2 TRBV6-5 CASRFINYGYTF TGTGCCAGCAGATTTATTAACTATGGCTACACCTTC
. TRBD1 TRBJ1-1 TRBV2 CASMGTGWGTEAFF TGTGCCAGCATGGGGACAGGGTGGGGCACTGAAGCTTTCTTT
. . TRBJ1-1 TRBV27 CASSPQLNTEAFF TGTGCCAGCAGCCCACAGCTGAACACTGAAGCTTTCTTT
. . TRBJ1-1 TRBV5-1 CASSLAGGSTEAFF TGCGCCAGCAGCTTGGCCGGAGGTAGCACTGAAGCTTTCTTT
once . TRBJ2-4 TRBV5-8 CASSLNQGTKNIQYF TGTGCCAGCAGCTTAAACCAGGGAACCAAAAACATTCAGTACTTC
. . TRBJ1-5 TRBV7-8 CASSLGGFSNQPQHF TGTGCCAGCAGCTTAGGTGGGTTTAGCAATCAGCCCCAGCATTTT
. TRBD2 TRBJ2-7 TRBV14 CASSQGPGGIYEQYF TGTGCCAGCAGCCAAGGACCGGGGGGTATCTACGAGCAGTACTTC
. . TRBJ1-1 TRBV7-2 CASSLVGPREAFF TGTGCCAGCAGCTTAGTAGGGCCGAGAGAAGCTTTCTTT
. . TRBJ2-5 TRBV30 CAWSRDLKETQYF TGTGCCTGGTCCAGGGACCTTAAAGAGACCCAGTACTTC
once . TRBJ1-2 TRBV19 CASSPHSLYGYTF TGTGCCAGTAGTCCTCACAGTCTCTATGGCTACACCTTC
. . TRBJ1-4 TRBV19 CASSTGRLNEKLFF TGTGCCAGTAGTACGGGCCGGCTTAATGAAAAACTGTTTTTT
. TRBD1 TRBJ2-7 TRBV28 CASSFGRGPYEQYF TGTGCCAGCAGTTTCGGCAGGGGGCCCTACGAGCAGTACTTC
. TRBD1 TRBJ1-5 TRBV28 CASRYTGTGYSNQPQHF TGTGCCAGCAGGTACACCGGGACAGGGTATAGCAATCAGCCCCAGCATTTT
. . TRBJ1-5 TRBV6-9 CASSSDPVPLSNQPQHF TGTGCCAGCAGCTCGGACCCAGTTCCCCTTAGCAATCAGCCCCAGCATTTT
. . TRBJ2-3 TRBV5-4 CASSLMVREPGTDTQYF TGTGCCAGCAGCTTAATGGTCCGGGAACCTGGCACAGATACGCAGTATTTT
once . TRBJ1-4 TRBV7-2 CASSRTTKSQGEKLFF TGTGCCAGCAGCCGGACAACTAAGTCACAGGGAGAAAAACTGTTTTTT
. . TRBJ1-5 TRBV6-5 CASSRYSNQPQHF TGTGCCAGCAGCAGATATAGCAATCAGCCCCAGCATTTT
. TRBD1 TRBJ2-3 TRBV28 CASSSPGQGTDTQYF TGTGCCAGCAGCAGCCCGGGACAGGGTACAGATACGCAGTATTTT
. TRBD2 TRBJ2-1 TRBV5-1 CASSLITSGRNEQFF TGCGCCAGCAGCTTGATTACTAGCGGGAGAAATGAGCAGTTCTTC
. . TRBJ1-2 TRBV4-2 CASSQDGTTNYGYTF TGTGCCAGCAGCCAAGACGGGACTACTAACTATGGCTACACCTTC
. . TRBJ1-5 TRBV19 CASSIGRGFSNQPQHF TGTGCCAGTAGTATAGGCAGGGGCTTTAGCAATCAGCCCCAGCATTTT
. . TRBJ2-1 TRBV6-5 CASSYSREIGNEQFF TGTGCCAGCAGTTACTCCCGGGAGATTGGTAATGAGCAGTTCTTC
. . TRBJ1-4 TRBV25-1 CASSDPTGEKLFF TGTGCCAGCAGTGACCCAACGGGGGAAAAACTGTTTTTT
. . TRBJ2-1 TRBV7-2 CASSFARGNEQFF TGTGCCAGCAGCTTCGCTAGGGGCAATGAGCAGTTCTTC
. . TRBJ2-7 TRBV27 CASPEATEKRSYEQYF TGTGCCAGCCCGGAAGCAACAGAGAAAAGATCCTACGAGCAGTACTTC
. TRBD1 TRBJ1-5 TRBV5-1 CASSVTGDSNQPQHF TGCGCCAGCAGCGTGACAGGGGATAGCAATCAGCCCCAGCATTTT
. . TRBJ1-1 TRBV10-2 CASSEYRNTEAFF TGCGCCAGCAGTGAATACCGGAACACTGAAGCTTTCTTT
. TRBD2 TRBJ2-5 TRBV29-1 CSVEEREGLRETQYF TGCAGCGTTGAAGAGCGGGAGGGCCTGAGGGAGACCCAGTACTTC
. . TRBJ1-1 TRBV20-1 CSGSPDTNTEAFF TGCAGTGGTAGTCCGGACACGAACACTGAAGCTTTCTTT
. TRBD2 TRBJ2-1 TRBV5-4 CASSLDSGSYNEQFF TGTGCCAGCAGCTTGGATAGCGGGAGCTACAATGAGCAGTTCTTC
once . TRBJ1-1 TRBV19 CASSFQRGDTEAFF TGTGCCAGTAGTTTCCAACGCGGGGACACTGAAGCTTTCTTT
. . TRBJ1-1 TRBV6-5 CASSYSRGTLNTEAFF TGTGCCAGCAGTTACTCACGAGGGACTCTGAACACTGAAGCTTTCTTT
once TRBD1 TRBJ2-1 TRBV19 CASSWTGIEQFF TGTGCCAGTAGCTGGACAGGGATTGAGCAGTTCTTC
. TRBD1 TRBJ1-4 TRBV6-5 CASSHRGAEEKLFF TGTGCCAGCAGCCACAGGGGTGCTGAGGAAAAACTGTTTTTT
. . TRBJ2-1 TRBV11-2 CASSLGVTSDEQFF TGTGCCAGCAGCTTAGGCGTGACTTCCGATGAGCAGTTCTTC
. TRBD1 TRBJ1-4 TRBV25-1 CASSDPGTGKEKLFF TGTGCCAGCAGTGATCCCGGGACAGGGAAAGAAAAACTGTTTTTT
. TRBD1 TRBJ2-7 TRBV7-6 CASSPHSTGTGVNEQYF TGTGCCAGCAGCCCACATTCGACCGGGACAGGGGTGAACGAGCAGTACTTC
once TRBD1 TRBJ1-1 TRBV7-6 CASSESGDRGTEAFF TGTGCCAGCAGCGAATCGGGAGACAGGGGGACTGAAGCTTTCTTT
. . TRBJ2-7 TRBV30 CAWSSARGWEQYF TGTGCCTGGAGTTCGGCGAGGGGTTGGGAGCAGTACTTC